The rows below give T cell receptor beta chains drawn from one sample of a study of blood T cell repertoires in COVID-19. The protocol was immunoSEQ multiplex PCR, while the TCRdb copy is restricted to in-frame clones and leaves out a portion. The table has roughly 120,000 clones, less than 85% seen once; the top ten hold 10% to 15%. Material: peripheral blood. The receptors were sampled from a human donor in a cohort sampled during active COVID-19. Both conserved end residues are part of each CDR3. The D gene is left open where the match is weak. Some rows mark clone size as missing; the rest say once, few, many or name a class of expanded clone.

CDR3aa,CDR3nt,abundance,len,d_gene,j_gene,v_gene
CASVAGTGDYGYTF,TGTGCCAGCGTCGCCGGGACAGGAGACTATGGCTACACCTTC,NA,14,TRBD1,TRBJ1-2,TRBV7-2
CAIFDRIQETQYF,TGTGCCATCTTTGACAGGATCCAAGAGACCCAGTACTTC,NA,13,NA,TRBJ2-5,TRBV10-3
CASSGWDSQNTEAFF,TGTGCCAGTAGTGGCTGGGACAGTCAGAACACTGAAGCTTTCTTT,NA,15,TRBD1,TRBJ1-1,TRBV19
CASSQDRGAGNTIYF,TGCGCCAGCAGCCAAGACAGGGGTGCCGGAAACACCATATATTTT,NA,15,NA,TRBJ1-3,TRBV4-1
CASSGTIGANVLTF,TGTGCCAGCAGTGGGACTATTGGGGCCAACGTCCTGACTTTC,NA,14,NA,TRBJ2-6,TRBV25-1
CASSYRIRETEAFF,TGTGCCAGCAGTTACCGAATCAGGGAAACTGAAGCTTTCTTT,NA,14,NA,TRBJ1-1,TRBV6-6
CASSPSPYGNTIYF,TGTGCCAGCAGCCCCTCGCCCTACGGAAACACCATATATTTT,NA,14,NA,TRBJ1-3,TRBV9
CASSPTGKEQYF,TGTGCCAGCAGCCCGACAGGGAAGGAGCAGTACTTC,NA,12,TRBD1,TRBJ2-7,TRBV6-5
CASSLYRGGGYTF,TGTGCCAGCAGCTTGTACAGGGGTGGTGGCTACACCTTC,NA,13,TRBD1,TRBJ1-2,TRBV5-4
CASSLNRDRGYGYTF,TGTGCCAGCAGTTTAAACCGGGACAGGGGCTATGGCTACACCTTC,NA,15,TRBD1,TRBJ1-2,TRBV6-2/TRBV6-3
CASNRVGQGIYEQYF,TGTGCCAGCAACAGAGTCGGACAGGGGATCTACGAGCAGTACTTC,NA,15,TRBD1,TRBJ2-7,TRBV27
CAISDSRDRVGIQYF,TGTGCCATCAGTGATAGCCGGGACAGGGTTGGCATTCAGTACTTC,NA,15,TRBD1,TRBJ2-4,TRBV10-3
CASRPGGLYEQYF,TGTGCCAGCAGACCCGGGGGACTCTACGAGCAGTACTTC,few,13,NA,TRBJ2-7,TRBV28
CASRAGGSYNEQFF,TGTGCCAGCCGGGCGGGGGGTTCCTACAATGAGCAGTTCTTC,NA,14,TRBD2,TRBJ2-1,TRBV3-1/TRBV3-2
CASSQGQGHEQYF,TGCGCCAGCAGCCAAGGACAGGGCCACGAGCAGTACTTC,few,13,TRBD1,TRBJ2-7,TRBV4-3
CASSVDQGSSYNEQFF,TGCGCCAGCAGCGTAGACCAGGGGAGCTCCTACAATGAGCAGTTCTTC,once,16,NA,TRBJ2-1,TRBV5-1
CASSLGGYTDTQYF,TGCGCCAGCAGCTTAGGAGGATACACAGATACGCAGTATTTT,NA,14,NA,TRBJ2-3,TRBV5-1
CASTSSGNTIYF,TGTGCCAGCACGAGCTCTGGAAACACCATATATTTT,NA,12,NA,TRBJ1-3,TRBV2
CASSIAVEWTGELFF,TGTGCCAGTAGTATTGCCGTCGAGTGGACCGGGGAGCTGTTTTTT,NA,15,NA,TRBJ2-2,TRBV19
CASSQQVYSNQPQHF,TGCGCCAGCAGCCAACAGGTCTATAGCAATCAGCCCCAGCATTTT,NA,15,NA,TRBJ1-5,TRBV4-3
CSLKGGAGGDTDTQYF,TGCAGCCTCAAAGGGGGGGCTGGTGGGGACACAGATACGCAGTATTTT,once,16,NA,TRBJ2-3,TRBV29-1
CAWSPTGEDGYTF,TGTGCCTGGAGCCCGACAGGGGAAGATGGCTACACCTTC,NA,13,TRBD1,TRBJ1-2,TRBV30
CASSFSSRGVSGYTF,TGTGCCAGCAGCTTCTCGTCCAGGGGGGTTAGCGGCTACACCTTC,NA,15,TRBD1,TRBJ1-2,TRBV7-9
CASSLSGQAILSNQPQHF,TGTGCCAGCTCACTATCGGGACAGGCAATCCTAAGCAATCAGCCCCAGCATTTT,once,18,TRBD1,TRBJ1-5,TRBV18
CASQRGNQDTQYF,TGTGCTAGTCAAAGGGGAAATCAAGATACGCAGTATTTT,once,13,NA,TRBJ2-3,TRBV19
CASSLLAPYNEQFF,TGTGCCAGCAGCTTACTAGCTCCTTACAATGAGCAGTTCTTC,NA,14,NA,TRBJ2-1,TRBV7-9
CASSSLSTTNEKLFF,TGCGCCAGCAGCTCCCTCAGTACAACTAATGAAAAACTGTTTTTT,NA,15,NA,TRBJ1-4,TRBV5-1
CASSFFSGAYNEQFF,TGTGCCAGCAGTTTTTTTAGCGGGGCGTACAATGAGCAGTTCTTC,NA,15,TRBD2,TRBJ2-1,TRBV27
CASSQGTGGAYEQYF,TGCGCCAGCAGCCAGGGGACAGGGGGAGCCTACGAGCAGTACTTC,NA,15,TRBD1,TRBJ2-7,TRBV4-3
CASRQAGSYNEQFF,TGTGCCAGCAGGCAAGCGGGATCCTACAATGAGCAGTTCTTC,NA,14,TRBD2,TRBJ2-1,TRBV6-6
CASMGGGAQNEQFF,TGTGCCAGCATGGGCGGGGGGGCCCAAAATGAGCAGTTCTTC,NA,14,TRBD2,TRBJ2-1,TRBV6-5
CASTPSQGSTEAFF,TGTGCCAGCACCCCCTCGCAGGGCAGCACTGAAGCTTTCTTT,medium-sized,14,NA,TRBJ1-1,TRBV6-4
CAISEGDEQFF,TGTGCCATCAGTGAAGGGGATGAGCAGTTCTTC,NA,11,NA,TRBJ2-1,TRBV10-3
CASSPGPLNTEAFF,TGTGCCAGCTCACCAGGGCCCTTGAACACTGAAGCTTTCTTT,NA,14,NA,TRBJ1-1,TRBV18
CASSLGEGVYTEAFF,TGTGCCAGCAGCCTAGGCGAGGGGGTATACACTGAAGCTTTCTTT,NA,15,NA,TRBJ1-1,TRBV7-8
CASSPEAGDWGYTF,TGTGCCAGCAGCCCAGAAGCGGGGGATTGGGGCTACACCTTC,NA,14,NA,TRBJ1-2,TRBV5-4
CASSPSGGRYEQYF,TGTGCCAGCAGCCCTAGCGGGGGGCGTTACGAGCAGTACTTC,once,14,TRBD2,TRBJ2-7,TRBV25-1
CAWSQGDSNQPQHF,TGTGCCTGGTCACAGGGAGATAGCAATCAGCCCCAGCATTTT,NA,14,NA,TRBJ1-5,TRBV30
CASSSEGVNRNQPQHF,TGTGCCAGCAGTTCCGAGGGCGTCAATCGCAATCAGCCCCAGCATTTT,NA,16,NA,TRBJ1-5,TRBV6-6
CASSFGRGTEAFF,TGTGCCAGCAGTTTTGGCCGGGGCACTGAAGCTTTCTTT,NA,13,NA,TRBJ1-1,TRBV27
CASSLATTEAFF,TGTGCCAGCAGCCTCGCGACTACTGAAGCTTTCTTT,NA,12,NA,TRBJ1-1,TRBV3-1/TRBV3-2
CASVWDGGSYNEQFF,TGTGCCAGCGTCTGGGACGGGGGCTCCTACAATGAGCAGTTCTTC,NA,15,NA,TRBJ2-1,TRBV7-2
CASKGTGDGYTF,TGTGCCAGCAAAGGTACAGGGGATGGCTACACCTTC,NA,12,TRBD1,TRBJ1-2,TRBV7-6
CSVRGQVVNEQYF,TGCAGCGTTCGGGGACAGGTGGTCAACGAGCAGTACTTC,NA,13,TRBD1,TRBJ2-7,TRBV29-1
CASSKVISGGVPAPYEQYF,TGTGCCAGCAGCAAAGTGATATCTGGGGGCGTCCCAGCCCCATACGAGCAGTACTTC,once,19,NA,TRBJ2-7,TRBV21-1
CASSQAGARTASTDTQYF,TGTGCCAGCAGTCAAGCGGGGGCCAGGACAGCTAGCACAGATACGCAGTATTTT,NA,18,TRBD2,TRBJ2-3,TRBV7-2
CASSPSTGVYGYTF,TGTGCCAGCAGCCCTTCGACAGGGGTTTATGGCTACACCTTC,NA,14,TRBD1,TRBJ1-2,TRBV14
CASSERRGSTYNEQFF,TGTGCCAGCAGTGAACGGCGGGGTTCCACCTACAATGAGCAGTTCTTC,NA,16,NA,TRBJ2-1,TRBV25-1
CASSLQGNTEAFF,TGTGCCAGCAGTTTACAGGGAAACACTGAAGCTTTCTTT,NA,13,NA,TRBJ1-1,TRBV6-6
CASRREQGAYEQYF,TGTGCCAGCAGGCGGGAACAGGGGGCCTACGAGCAGTACTTC,NA,14,TRBD1,TRBJ2-7,TRBV6-6